These 5 T cell receptor beta chains were all obtained from the same sample, sequenced in a study of control samples from healthy donors and cancer patients. Profiled with immunoSEQ multiplex PCR; TCRdb holds only in-frame clones, not every one. The sample contains fewer than 95,000 clones, about 85% of which appear only once. Material: blood. These TCRs come from a man younger than 45 in good health.

This sequence joins TRBV6-5 and TRBJ1-1; possible D gene TRBD1, 6 bases. V was clipped by 2 bases and J by 3 bases, with 10 bases between them. Germline-derived CDR1 and CDR2 are MNHEY and SVGAGI. CDR3 size: 14 residues. The CDR3 region has the DNA TGTGCCAGCAGTTACGACAGGAGGGACACTGAAGCTTTCTTT. Translation: CASSYDRRDTEAFF.

The V and J genes are TRBV18 and TRBJ1-1; 7 bases align to TRBD1. Germline V gene sequence: CDR1 KGHSH, CDR2 LQKENI. V dropped 6 bases and J dropped 3; count of bases not matched to a gene: 7. This CDR3 spans 14 amino acids. The CDR3 region is CASSQGQKYTEAFF. CDR3 bases: TGTGCCAGCTCCCAGGGACAGAAGTACACTGAAGCTTTCTTT.

The J gene is TRBJ1-1, the V gene TRBV29-1, with 8 bases lining up with TRBD1. Germline V gives CDR1 SQVTM, CDR2 ANQGSEA. Trimming took 4 bases from V and 3 from J; bases not matched to a gene: 13. The CDR3 spans 16 residues. The CDR3 DNA reads as TGCAGCGTTGTCTCCAGGGGGCAAGTCAGGGACACTGAAGCTTTCTTT. This encodes CSVVSRGQVRDTEAFF. The full variable domain, its missing parts supplied by reference TRBV29-1 and TRBJ1-1, is SAVISQKPSRDICQRGTSLTIQCQVDSQVTMMFWYRQQPGQSLTLIATANQGSEATYESGFVIDKFPISRPNLTFSTLTVSNMSPEDSSIYLCSVVSRGQVRDTEAFFGQGTRLTVV.

This chain uses TRBV7-2 with TRBJ2-1, with no clear D. The CDR3 is 13 residues long. Germline V gene data show CDR1 as SGHTA and CDR2 as FQGNSA. Trimming removed 2 bases at V and 8 bases at J, with 10 bases between. This chain's CDR3 is CASSLPLVDEQFF. The CDR3 coding sequence is TGTGCCAGCAGCTTACCCCTAGTTGATGAGCAGTTCTTC.

DNA of the CDR3: TGTGCCAGCAGTGCCACGTGGGGGACTGAAGCTTTCTTT. It is translated as CASSATWGTEAFF. The rearrangement links TRBV12-3 or TRBV12-4 to TRBJ1-1; the D gene is possibly TRBD1 (5 bases). This CDR3 contains 13 residues. The ends were cut back, 5 bases at V and 5 bases at J, with 12 bases in the middle.